This entry concerns a single TCR beta chain. The germline V gene has CDR1 MNHEY and CDR2 SVGAGI. The CDR3 is made up of 15 amino acids. Trimming took 7 bases from V and 2 from J; bases not matched to a gene: 6. This entry is derived from a study of blood T cell repertoires in COVID-19. Some clones are missing from TCRdb's copy, which holds only in-frame ones; the method was immunoSEQ multiplex PCR. This sample carries 210,000 or so clones, under 90% of them seen once, and the ten largest clones take roughly 1.8%. This receptor was identified in a man aged 60 to 75 who had recovered from COVID-19. This chain uses TRBV6-5 with TRBJ2-3, with TRBD1 matching over 10 bases. The sequenced sample was PBMCs or T cells enriched from blood (not recorded which). CDR3 sequence: CASNPTGGVTDTQYF. CDR3 DNA: TGTGCCAGCAACCCGACAGGGGGCGTCACAGATACGCAGTATTTT.